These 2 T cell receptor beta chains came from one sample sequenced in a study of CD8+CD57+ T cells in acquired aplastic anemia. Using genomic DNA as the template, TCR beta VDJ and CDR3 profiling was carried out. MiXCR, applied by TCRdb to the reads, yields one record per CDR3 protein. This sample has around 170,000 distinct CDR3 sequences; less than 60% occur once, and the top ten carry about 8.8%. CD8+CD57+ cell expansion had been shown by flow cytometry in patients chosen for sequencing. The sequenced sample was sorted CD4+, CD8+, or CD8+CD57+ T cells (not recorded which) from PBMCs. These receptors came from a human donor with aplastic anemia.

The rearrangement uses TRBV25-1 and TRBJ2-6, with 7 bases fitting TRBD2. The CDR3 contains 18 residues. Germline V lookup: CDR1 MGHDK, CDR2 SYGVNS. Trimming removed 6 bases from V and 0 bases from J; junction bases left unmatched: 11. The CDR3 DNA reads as TGTGCCAGCAGCTTCTCATGGGGGGGAAACTCTGGGGCCAACGTCCTGACTTTC. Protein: CASSFSWGGNSGANVLTF.

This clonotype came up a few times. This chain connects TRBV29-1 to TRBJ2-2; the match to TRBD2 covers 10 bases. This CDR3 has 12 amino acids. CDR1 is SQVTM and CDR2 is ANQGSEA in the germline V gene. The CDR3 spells CGLAGVNGELFF. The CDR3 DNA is TGCGGTCTAGCGGGAGTGAACGGGGAGCTGTTTTTT.